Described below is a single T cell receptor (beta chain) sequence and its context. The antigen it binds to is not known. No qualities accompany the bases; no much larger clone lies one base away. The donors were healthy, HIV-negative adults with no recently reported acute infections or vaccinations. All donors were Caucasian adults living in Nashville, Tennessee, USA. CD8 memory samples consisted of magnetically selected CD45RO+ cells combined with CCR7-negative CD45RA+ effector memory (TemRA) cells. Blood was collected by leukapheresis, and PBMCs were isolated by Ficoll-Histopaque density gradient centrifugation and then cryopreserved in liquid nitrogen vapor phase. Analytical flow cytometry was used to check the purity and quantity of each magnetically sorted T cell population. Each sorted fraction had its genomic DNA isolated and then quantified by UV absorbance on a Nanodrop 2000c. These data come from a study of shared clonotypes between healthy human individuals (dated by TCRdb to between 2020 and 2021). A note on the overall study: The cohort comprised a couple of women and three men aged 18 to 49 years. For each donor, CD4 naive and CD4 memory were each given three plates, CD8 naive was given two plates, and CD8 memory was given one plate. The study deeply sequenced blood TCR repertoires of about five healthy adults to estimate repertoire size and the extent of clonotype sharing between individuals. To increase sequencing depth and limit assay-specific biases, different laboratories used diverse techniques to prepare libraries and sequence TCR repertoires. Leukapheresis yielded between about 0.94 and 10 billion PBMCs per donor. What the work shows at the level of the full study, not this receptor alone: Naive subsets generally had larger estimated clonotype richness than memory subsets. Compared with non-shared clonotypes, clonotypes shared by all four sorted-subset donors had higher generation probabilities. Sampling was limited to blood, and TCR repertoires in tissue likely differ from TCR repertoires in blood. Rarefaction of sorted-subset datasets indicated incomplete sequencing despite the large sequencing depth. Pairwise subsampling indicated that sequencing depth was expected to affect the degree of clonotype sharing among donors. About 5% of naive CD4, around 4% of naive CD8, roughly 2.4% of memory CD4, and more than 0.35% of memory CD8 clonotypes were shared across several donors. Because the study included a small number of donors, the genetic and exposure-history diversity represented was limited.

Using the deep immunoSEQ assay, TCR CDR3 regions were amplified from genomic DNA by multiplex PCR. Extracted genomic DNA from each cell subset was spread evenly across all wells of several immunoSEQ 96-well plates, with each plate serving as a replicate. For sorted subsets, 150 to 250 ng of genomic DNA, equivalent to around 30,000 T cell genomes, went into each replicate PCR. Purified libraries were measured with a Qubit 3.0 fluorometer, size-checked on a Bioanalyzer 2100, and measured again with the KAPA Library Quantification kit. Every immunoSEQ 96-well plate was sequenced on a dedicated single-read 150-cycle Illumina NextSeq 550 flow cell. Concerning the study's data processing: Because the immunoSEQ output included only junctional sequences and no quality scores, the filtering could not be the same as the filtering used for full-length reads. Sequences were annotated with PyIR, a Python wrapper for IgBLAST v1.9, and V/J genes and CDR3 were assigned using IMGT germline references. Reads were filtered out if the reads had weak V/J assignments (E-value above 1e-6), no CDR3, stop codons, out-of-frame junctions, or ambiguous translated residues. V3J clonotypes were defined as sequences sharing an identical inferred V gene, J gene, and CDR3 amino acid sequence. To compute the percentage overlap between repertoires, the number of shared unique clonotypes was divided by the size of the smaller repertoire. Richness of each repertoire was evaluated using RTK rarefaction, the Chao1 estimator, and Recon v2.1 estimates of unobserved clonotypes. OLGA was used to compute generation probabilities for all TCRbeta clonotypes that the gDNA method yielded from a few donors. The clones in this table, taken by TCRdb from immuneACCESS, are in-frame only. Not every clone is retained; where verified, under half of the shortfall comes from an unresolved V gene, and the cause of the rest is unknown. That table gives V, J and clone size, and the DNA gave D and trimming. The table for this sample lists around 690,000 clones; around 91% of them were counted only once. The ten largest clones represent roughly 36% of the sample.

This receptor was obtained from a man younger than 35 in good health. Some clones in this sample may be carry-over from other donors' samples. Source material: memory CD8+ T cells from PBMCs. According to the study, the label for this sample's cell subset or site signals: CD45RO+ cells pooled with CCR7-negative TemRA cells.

The DNA is as follows: TGTGCCTGGAGTGTCCGCCAGGGGGCGGTGAATGAGCAGTTCTTC. The translation is CAWSVRQGAVNEQFF. The rearrangement joined TRBV30 to TRBJ2-1; 8 bases in the junction line up with TRBD1. The CDR3 has 15 amino acids, counting the end cysteine and phenylalanine. Just CDR3 DNA is preserved here, 45 bases in frame from base 1. The germline V gene (reference sequence) provides CDR1 GTSNPN and CDR2 SVGIG. Here V drops 0 bases and J drops 7 bases, and the junction holds 8 bases not matched to any gene.